This T cell receptor (beta chain) stems from a study of PD-1 blockade in classical Hodgkin lymphoma. In regard to this clone: Its antigen is still unknown.

Study-level points and caveats: TCR diversity in CD4+, not CD8+, cells rose significantly by C4D1.

Indicated time point: cycle 4 day 1 (C4D1), after 5 to 7 weeks of nivolumab. Each and every patient relapsed after autologous stem cell transplantation, and patients got differing brentuximab vedotin exposure. The data were produced by immunoSEQ multiplex PCR, yet TCRdb's version contains in-frame clones alone and is incomplete. This repertoire shows around 53,000 clones, roughly 80% found once; its top ten account for about an eighth. This clonotype was sampled from a human donor with classical Hodgkin lymphoma. Sequences were derived from peripheral blood mononuclear cells (PBMCs), sampled before the fourth cycle of nivolumab.

In DNA form, the CDR3 reads TGTGCCAGCAGCGTAGTGGCAGGGGGCGCAGATACGCAGTATTTT. Its translation is CASSVVAGGADTQYF. The rearrangement links TRBV9 to TRBJ2-3, with 8 nucleotides matching TRBD1. In germline, CDR1 is SGDLS, CDR2 YYNGEE. The CDR3 is made up of 15 amino acids. The V gene end was trimmed by 0 bases and the J gene end by 4 bases; junction bases not matched to a gene: 4.